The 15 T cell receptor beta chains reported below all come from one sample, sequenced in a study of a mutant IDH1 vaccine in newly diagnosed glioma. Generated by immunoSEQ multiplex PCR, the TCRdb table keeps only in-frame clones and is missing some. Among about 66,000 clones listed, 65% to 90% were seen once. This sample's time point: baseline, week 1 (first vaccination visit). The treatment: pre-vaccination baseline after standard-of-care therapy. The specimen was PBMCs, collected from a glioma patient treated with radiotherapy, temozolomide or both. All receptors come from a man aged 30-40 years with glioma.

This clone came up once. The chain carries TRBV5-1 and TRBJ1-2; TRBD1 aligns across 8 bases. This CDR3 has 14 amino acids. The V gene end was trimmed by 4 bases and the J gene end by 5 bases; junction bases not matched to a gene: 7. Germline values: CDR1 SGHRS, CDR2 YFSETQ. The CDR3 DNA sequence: TGCGCCAGCAGCCAGCGGACAGGGCAATATGGCTACACCTTC. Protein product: CASSQRTGQYGYTF. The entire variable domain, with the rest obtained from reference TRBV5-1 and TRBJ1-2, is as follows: KAGVTQTPRYLIKTRGQQVTLSCSPISGHRSVSWYQQTPGQGLQFLFEYFSETQRNKGNFPGRFSGRQFSNSRSEMNVSTLELGDSALYLCASSQRTGQYGYTFGSGTRLTVV.

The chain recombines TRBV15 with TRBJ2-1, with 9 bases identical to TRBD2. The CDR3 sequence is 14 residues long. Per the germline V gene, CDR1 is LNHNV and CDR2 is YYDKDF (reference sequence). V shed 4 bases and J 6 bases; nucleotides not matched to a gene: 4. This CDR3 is CATSKERGVNEQFF. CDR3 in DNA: TGTGCCACCAGCAAAGAGCGGGGGGTCAATGAGCAGTTCTTC.

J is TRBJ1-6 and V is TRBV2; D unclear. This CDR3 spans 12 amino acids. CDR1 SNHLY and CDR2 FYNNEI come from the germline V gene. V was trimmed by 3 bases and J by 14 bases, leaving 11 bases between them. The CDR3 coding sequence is TGTGCCAGCAGTGAGCCAGACATGTCCCTCCACTTT. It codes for CASSEPDMSLHF. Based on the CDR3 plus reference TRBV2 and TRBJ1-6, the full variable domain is EPEVTQTPSHQVTQMGQEVILRCVPISNHLYFYWYRQILGQKVEFLVSFYNNEISEKSEIFDDQFSVERPDGSNFTLKIRSTKLEDSAMYFCASSEPDMSLHFGNGTRLTVT.

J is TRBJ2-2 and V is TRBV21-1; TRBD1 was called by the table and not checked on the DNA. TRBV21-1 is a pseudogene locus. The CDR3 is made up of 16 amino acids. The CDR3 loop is CASSKELQGDTGELFF. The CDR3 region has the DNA TGTGCCAGCAGCAAAGAATTACAGGGTGACACCGGGGAGCTGTTTTTT.

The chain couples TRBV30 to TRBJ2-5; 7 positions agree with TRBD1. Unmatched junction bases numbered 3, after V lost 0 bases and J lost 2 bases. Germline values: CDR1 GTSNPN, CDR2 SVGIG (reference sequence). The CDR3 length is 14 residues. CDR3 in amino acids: CAWSVGRGQETQYF. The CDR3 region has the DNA TGTGCCTGGAGTGTAGGCAGGGGGCAAGAGACCCAGTACTTC. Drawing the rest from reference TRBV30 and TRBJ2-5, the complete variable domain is SQTIHQWPATLVQPVGSPLSLECTVEGTSNPNLYWYRQAAGRGLQLLFYSVGIGQISSEVPQNLSASRPQDRQFILSSKKLLLSDSGFYLCAWSVGRGQETQYFGPGTRLLVL.

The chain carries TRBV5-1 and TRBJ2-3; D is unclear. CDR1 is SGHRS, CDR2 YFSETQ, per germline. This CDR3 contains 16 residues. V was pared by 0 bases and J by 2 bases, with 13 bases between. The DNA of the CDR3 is TGCGCCAGCAGCTTGGAGGGCCTAGTCACCACAGATACGCAGTATTTT. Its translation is CASSLEGLVTTDTQYF. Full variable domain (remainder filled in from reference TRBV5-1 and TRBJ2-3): KAGVTQTPRYLIKTRGQQVTLSCSPISGHRSVSWYQQTPGQGLQFLFEYFSETQRNKGNFPGRFSGRQFSNSRSEMNVSTLELGDSALYLCASSLEGLVTTDTQYFGPGTRLTVL.

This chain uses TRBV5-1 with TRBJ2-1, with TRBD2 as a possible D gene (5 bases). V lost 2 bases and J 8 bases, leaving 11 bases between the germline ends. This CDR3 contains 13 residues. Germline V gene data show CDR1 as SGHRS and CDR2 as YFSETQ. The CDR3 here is CASSFWTDYEQFF. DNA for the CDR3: TGCGCCAGCAGCTTTTGGACGGACTATGAGCAGTTCTTC.

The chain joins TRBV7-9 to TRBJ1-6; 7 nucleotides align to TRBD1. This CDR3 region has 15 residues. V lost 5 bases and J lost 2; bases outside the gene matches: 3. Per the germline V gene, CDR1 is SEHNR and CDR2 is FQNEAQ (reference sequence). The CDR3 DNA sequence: TGTGCCAGCAGCGGTGGACAGGCCTATAATTCACCCCTCCACTTT. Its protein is CASSGGQAYNSPLHF.

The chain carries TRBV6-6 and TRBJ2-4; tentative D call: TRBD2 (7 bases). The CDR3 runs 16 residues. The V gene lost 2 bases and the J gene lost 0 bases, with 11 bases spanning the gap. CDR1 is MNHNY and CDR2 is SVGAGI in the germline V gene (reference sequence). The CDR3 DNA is TGTGCCAGCAGTTACATGGGAGGGGGAGCCAAAAACATTCAGTACTTC. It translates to CASSYMGGGAKNIQYF.

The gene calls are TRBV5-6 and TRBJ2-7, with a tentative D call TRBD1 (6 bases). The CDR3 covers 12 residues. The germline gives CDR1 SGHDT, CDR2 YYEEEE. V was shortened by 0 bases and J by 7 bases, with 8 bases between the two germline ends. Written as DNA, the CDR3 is TGTGCCAGCAGCTTGGGGGACACAGAGCAGTACTTC. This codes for CASSLGDTEQYF. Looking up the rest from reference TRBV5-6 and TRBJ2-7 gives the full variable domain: DAGVTQSPTHLIKTRGQQVTLRCSPKSGHDTVSWYQQALGQGPQFIFQYYEEEERQRGNFPDRFSGHQFPNYSSELNVNALLLGDSALYLCASSLGDTEQYFGPGTRLTVT.

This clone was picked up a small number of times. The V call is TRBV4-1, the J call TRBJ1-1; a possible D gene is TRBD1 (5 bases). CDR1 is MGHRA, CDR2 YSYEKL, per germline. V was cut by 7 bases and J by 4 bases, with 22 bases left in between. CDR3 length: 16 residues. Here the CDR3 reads CASNGPGTDMVTEAFF. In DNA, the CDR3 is TGCGCCAGCAACGGGCCAGGGACTGATATGGTCACTGAAGCTTTCTTT.

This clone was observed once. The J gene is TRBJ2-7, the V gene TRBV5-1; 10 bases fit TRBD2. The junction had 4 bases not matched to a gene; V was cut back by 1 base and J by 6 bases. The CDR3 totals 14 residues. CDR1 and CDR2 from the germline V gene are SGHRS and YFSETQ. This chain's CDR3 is CASSLTIAGGEQYF. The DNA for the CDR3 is TGCGCCAGCAGCTTGACTATAGCGGGGGGCGAGCAGTACTTC.

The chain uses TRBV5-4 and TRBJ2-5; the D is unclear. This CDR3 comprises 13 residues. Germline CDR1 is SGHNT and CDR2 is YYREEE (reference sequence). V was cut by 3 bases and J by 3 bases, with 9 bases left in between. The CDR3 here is CASSWTPEETQYF. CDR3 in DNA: TGTGCCAGCAGCTGGACCCCGGAAGAGACCCAGTACTTC.

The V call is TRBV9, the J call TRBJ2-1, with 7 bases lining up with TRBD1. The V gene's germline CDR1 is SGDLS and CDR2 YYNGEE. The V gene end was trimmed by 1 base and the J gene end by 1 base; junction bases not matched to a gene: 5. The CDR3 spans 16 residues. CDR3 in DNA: TGTGCCAGCAGCGTACAGACAGGGCGGTCCTACAATGAGCAGTTCTTC. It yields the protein CASSVQTGRSYNEQFF.

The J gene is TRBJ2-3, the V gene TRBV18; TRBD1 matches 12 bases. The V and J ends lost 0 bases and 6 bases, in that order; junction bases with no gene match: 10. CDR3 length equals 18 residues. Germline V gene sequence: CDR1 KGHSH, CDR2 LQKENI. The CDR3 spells CASSPPRLSGQGADTQYF. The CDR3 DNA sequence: TGTGCCAGCTCACCACCCCGGTTGTCGGGACAGGGGGCGGATACGCAGTATTTT.